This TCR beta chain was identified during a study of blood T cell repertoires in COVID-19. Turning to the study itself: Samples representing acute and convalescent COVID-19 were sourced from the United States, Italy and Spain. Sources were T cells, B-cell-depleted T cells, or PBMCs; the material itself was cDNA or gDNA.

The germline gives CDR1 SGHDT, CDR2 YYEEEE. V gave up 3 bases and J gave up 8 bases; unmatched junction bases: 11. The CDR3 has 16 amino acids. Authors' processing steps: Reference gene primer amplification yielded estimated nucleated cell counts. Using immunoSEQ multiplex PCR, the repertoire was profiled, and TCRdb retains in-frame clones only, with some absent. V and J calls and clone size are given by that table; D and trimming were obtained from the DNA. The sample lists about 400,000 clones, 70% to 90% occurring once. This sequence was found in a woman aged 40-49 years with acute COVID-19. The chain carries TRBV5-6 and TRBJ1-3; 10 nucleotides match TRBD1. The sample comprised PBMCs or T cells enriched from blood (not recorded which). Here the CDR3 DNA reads TGTGCCAGCAGCTGGGAACCGGGACAGGGGACGGACACCATATATTTT. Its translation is CASSWEPGQGTDTIYF.